These T cell receptor beta chains were read from a single sample in a study of tumor and adjacent non-tumor tissue in lung cancer. TCRdb reanalysed the multiplex PCR reads using MiXCR and keeps one entry per CDR3 protein. Among some 74,000 distinct CDR3 sequences listed, approximately 77% were seen once. Input material: lung tumor tissue. These receptors came from a middle-aged woman with non-small cell lung cancer. Both conserved end residues are part of each CDR3. The D gene is left open where the match is weak. Expanded clones get a size class; other rows say once, few or many, or leave the size out.

abundance: NA; d_gene: TRBD1; j_gene: TRBJ1-1; v_gene: TRBV5-1; CDR3nt: TGCGCCAGCAGTTATTCAACCGGGACAGGGGGCGCGTCGGCTAAAGCTTTCTTT; CDR3aa: CASSYSTGTGGASAKAFF
abundance: NA; d_gene: TRBD2; j_gene: TRBJ2-4; v_gene: TRBV4-1; CDR3nt: TGCGCCAACAGCTCCCCCAGCGGGAGGGCTACGTCTATTCAGTACTTC; CDR3aa: CANSSPSGRATSIQYF
abundance: NA; d_gene: TRBD1; j_gene: TRBJ2-1; v_gene: TRBV11-2; CDR3nt: TGTGCCAGTAGCTTAAGTGGGACAGAGTACAATGAGCAGTTCTTC; CDR3aa: CASSLSGTEYNEQFF
abundance: many; d_gene: NA; j_gene: TRBJ2-7; v_gene: TRBV6-1; CDR3nt: TGTGCCAGCAGTGAAGACGAGGGGGGCGGTTCGTACGAGCAGTACTTC; CDR3aa: CASSEDEGGGSYEQYF
abundance: once; d_gene: TRBD1; j_gene: TRBJ2-7; v_gene: TRBV7-9; CDR3nt: TGTGCCAGCAGCTTAAAATGGGGACAGGGTCCCTACAATGAGCAGTACTTC; CDR3aa: CASSLKWGQGPYNEQYF
abundance: NA; d_gene: NA; j_gene: TRBJ1-6; v_gene: TRBV20-1; CDR3nt: TGCAATGCTAGAATGGGACGGGATAATTCACCCCTCCACTTT; CDR3aa: CNARMGRDNSPLHF
abundance: NA; d_gene: NA; j_gene: TRBJ1-5; v_gene: TRBV20-1; CDR3nt: TGCAGTGCTAGAGATCTCATAGGCGGGGAGCCCCAGCATTTC; CDR3aa: CSARDLIGGEPQHF
abundance: once; d_gene: NA; j_gene: TRBJ2-1; v_gene: TRBV11-2; CDR3nt: TGTGCCAGCAGCTTAGGGTCACTATCGGGGCGCAATGAGAATTTCTTC; CDR3aa: CASSLGSLSGRNENFF
abundance: NA; d_gene: TRBD2; j_gene: TRBJ2-7; v_gene: TRBV6-5; CDR3nt: TGTGCCAGTAGTTCCACGACTAGCGGGGCCCATTCCTACGAGCAGTACTTC; CDR3aa: CASSSTTSGAHSYEQYF
abundance: NA; d_gene: TRBD1; j_gene: TRBJ2-4; v_gene: TRBV7-9; CDR3nt: TGTGTCAGCAGCCAAGGGACAGTCGGTATAGAAGTCGCCAAAAACATTCAGTACTTC; CDR3aa: CVSSQGTVGIEVAKNIQYF
abundance: NA; d_gene: TRBD2; j_gene: TRBJ2-4; v_gene: TRBV6-5; CDR3nt: TGTGCCAGCAGTACTAGCGGGGGGAAAAACATTCAATACTTC; CDR3aa: CASSTSGGKNIQYF
abundance: NA; d_gene: NA; j_gene: TRBJ1-5; v_gene: TRBV12-3/TRBV12-4; CDR3nt: TGTACCAGCAGTACAAACAGGAAAGCGAGCAATCAGTCCCAGCATTTT; CDR3aa: CTSSTNRKASNQSQHF
abundance: NA; d_gene: TRBD2; j_gene: TRBJ2-1; v_gene: TRBV18; CDR3nt: TGTGCCAGCTCCCAGTCAGCGGGAGCACTCAATGAGCAGTTCTTC; CDR3aa: CASSQSAGALNEQFF
abundance: once; d_gene: NA; j_gene: TRBJ2-7; v_gene: TRBV29-1; CDR3nt: TGTAGCGTTAGGAGTAAGTCCTACGAGCAGTACTTC; CDR3aa: CSVRSKSYEQYF
abundance: NA; d_gene: NA; j_gene: TRBJ2-1; v_gene: TRBV28; CDR3nt: TGTGCTAGCAGTTTGTTCTCGTACAGCGGAGGATTCTACAATGAGCAGTTCTTC; CDR3aa: CASSLFSYSGGFYNEQFF
abundance: many; d_gene: NA; j_gene: TRBJ1-3; v_gene: TRBV4-1; CDR3nt: TGCGCCAGCAGCCAAACCCCAGAAGGGGGAAACACCATATATTTT; CDR3aa: CASSQTPEGGNTIYF
abundance: NA; d_gene: NA; j_gene: TRBJ2-5; v_gene: TRBV19; CDR3nt: TGTGCCAGTAGTATAGATCGGCGAGAGACCCAATACTTC; CDR3aa: CASSIDRRETQYF
abundance: NA; d_gene: NA; j_gene: TRBJ2-1; v_gene: TRBV30; CDR3nt: TGTGCCTGGAGTGGTGGCGGGCAGGGGAATGAGCAGTTCTTC; CDR3aa: CAWSGGGQGNEQFF
abundance: once; d_gene: TRBD1; j_gene: TRBJ2-1; v_gene: TRBV30; CDR3nt: TGTGCCTGCATGAAGACAGGGGGCTATGGTGAGCAGTTCTTT; CDR3aa: CACMKTGGYGEQFF
abundance: NA; d_gene: NA; j_gene: TRBJ1-3; v_gene: TRBV28; CDR3nt: TGTGCCAGCAATTCTCTCGGGGACACCATATATTTT; CDR3aa: CASNSLGDTIYF
abundance: NA; d_gene: NA; j_gene: TRBJ2-3; v_gene: TRBV13; CDR3nt: TGTGCCAGCAGCTTCGGAGGTGCAACAGATACGCACTATTTT; CDR3aa: CASSFGGATDTHYF
abundance: NA; d_gene: TRBD1; j_gene: TRBJ1-6; v_gene: TRBV4-2; CDR3nt: TGTACCAGCAGCACCCGGACAGGGGGGAATTCACCCCTCCGCTTT; CDR3aa: CTSSTRTGGNSPLRF
abundance: NA; d_gene: NA; j_gene: TRBJ2-7; v_gene: TRBV6-6; CDR3nt: TGTGCCAGCAGCCTGGGCCTACACGCCTACTACGAACAGTACTTC; CDR3aa: CASSLGLHAYYEQYF
abundance: NA; d_gene: NA; j_gene: TRBJ1-5; v_gene: TRBV4-1; CDR3nt: TGTGCCAGCAGCCAAGGTGGGGGACCGGATTCCATACAGCCCCAGCATTTT; CDR3aa: CASSQGGGPDSIQPQHF
abundance: NA; d_gene: NA; j_gene: TRBJ2-3; v_gene: TRBV20-1; CDR3nt: TGCAGTGTCCTGGGAGCAGCAGATACGCAGTATTTT; CDR3aa: CSVLGAADTQYF
abundance: few; d_gene: NA; j_gene: TRBJ2-1; v_gene: TRBV20-1; CDR3nt: TGCACTGCTAACACTTTGAGTGGGGGGAACTACAATGAGCAGTTCTTC; CDR3aa: CTANTLSGGNYNEQFF
abundance: many; d_gene: NA; j_gene: TRBJ2-1; v_gene: TRBV28; CDR3nt: TGTGCCAGCAGGGTGGAAAGCTCCTACAATGAGCAGTTCTTC; CDR3aa: CASRVESSYNEQFF
abundance: many; d_gene: TRBD2; j_gene: TRBJ2-1; v_gene: TRBV5-6; CDR3nt: TGTGCCAGCAGCTCTTTCGGGGGGGCAGCTGGGAATGAGCAGTTCTTC; CDR3aa: CASSSFGGAAGNEQFF
abundance: NA; d_gene: NA; j_gene: TRBJ2-3; v_gene: TRBV4-1; CDR3nt: TGCGCCAACAGCCCCGTCCGGTCGAGCACAGATACGCAGTATTTT; CDR3aa: CANSPVRSSTDTQYF
abundance: NA; d_gene: TRBD2; j_gene: TRBJ2-7; v_gene: TRBV11-2; CDR3nt: TGTGCCAGCAGCTACGGGACTAGCGGGAGCTACGAGCAGTACTTC; CDR3aa: CASSYGTSGSYEQYF
abundance: NA; d_gene: NA; j_gene: TRBJ1-2; v_gene: TRBV28; CDR3nt: TGTGCCAGCAATAGAGGGGGGAGTGGCTGCACCTTC; CDR3aa: CASNRGGSGCTF
abundance: NA; d_gene: NA; j_gene: TRBJ1-1; v_gene: TRBV11-2; CDR3nt: TGTGCCAGCAGCAATTTGGGGTTTGGGGCTTTCTTT; CDR3aa: CASSNLGFGAFF
abundance: NA; d_gene: NA; j_gene: TRBJ1-3; v_gene: TRBV11-2; CDR3nt: TGTGCAAGCAGCTTAGGGAAACCTGGAAACACCATATATTTT; CDR3aa: CASSLGKPGNTIYF